Each of the 8 T cell receptor beta chains below was sequenced from the same sample in a study of blood T cell repertoires in COVID-19. Some clones are missing from TCRdb's copy, which holds only in-frame ones; the method was immunoSEQ multiplex PCR. Of 350,000 or so clones listed, 80% to 90% are singletons. Sequenced: PBMCs or T cells enriched from blood (not recorded which). Receptors were obtained from a woman aged 35 to 49 with acute COVID-19.

The chain employs TRBV3-1 (or the pseudogene TRBV3-2) and TRBJ2-7; the match to TRBD2 covers 9 bases. Trimming at V came to 1 base and at J to 3 bases, leaving 10 bases not matched to a gene. Germline V gene sequence: CDR1 LGHDT, CDR2 YNNKEL (reference sequence). The CDR3 length is 17 residues. The CDR3 nucleotides are TGTGCCAGCAGCCAAGCCCCGGGACTAGCCTTCCTCTACGAGCAGTACTTC. Protein product: CASSQAPGLAFLYEQYF.

The chain recombines TRBV6-2 or TRBV6-3 with TRBJ1-2; 7 nucleotides match TRBD1. Losses at the gene ends were 6 bases for V and 0 bases for J; bases not matched to a gene: 4. The CDR3 sequence is 14 residues long. Germline V lookup: CDR1 MNHEY, CDR2 SVGEGT. CDR3: CASSLDRANYGYTF. The CDR3 nucleotides are TGTGCCAGCAGCCTCGACAGGGCTAACTATGGCTACACCTTC.

The rearrangement joins TRBV6-4 to TRBJ2-7; D is perhaps TRBD1 (6 bases). Germline lookup yields CDR1 MRHNA and CDR2 SNTAGT. This CDR3 is 15 amino acids long. Trimming shortened V by 6 bases and J by 2 bases, and 17 bases separated the two germline ends. The CDR3 is CASRLIGGDPYEQYF. The CDR3 region has the DNA TGTGCCAGCAGACTGATAGGGGGAGACCCCTACGAGCAGTACTTC.

This clone was counted ten times or more. The chain joins TRBV4-3 to TRBJ1-1, with D possibly being TRBD1 (5 bases). The CDR3 length is 15 residues. Trimming stripped 4 bases from V and 4 bases from J, with 16 bases between. Germline assignment: CDR1 LGHNA and CDR2 YSLEER. For the CDR3, the DNA is TGCGCCAGCAGCCCCGGCGGGTTGGGGGGCACTGAAGCTTTCTTT. Translated: CASSPGGLGGTEAFF.

The chain joins TRBV5-1 to TRBJ2-2; 7 positions match TRBD1. Germline CDR1 SGHRS, CDR2 YFSETQ. The CDR3 runs to 15 residues. V was clipped by 4 bases and J by 1 base; unmatched bases: 4. The CDR3 region is CASSVQGQNTGELFF. Here the CDR3 DNA reads TGCGCCAGCAGCGTACAGGGGCAGAACACCGGGGAGCTGTTTTTT.

This chain connects TRBV6-2 or TRBV6-3 to TRBJ2-3; the match to TRBD1 covers 8 bases. Unmatched junction bases numbered 4, after V lost 6 bases and J lost 2 bases. The CDR3 sequence is 14 residues long. Germline V gives CDR1 MNHEY, CDR2 SVGEGT. CDR3 loop: CASSLQGDTDTQYF. As DNA, the CDR3 is TGTGCCAGCAGCCTACAGGGGGACACAGATACGCAGTATTTT.

This clone was seen a single time. The V call is TRBV25-1, the J call TRBJ2-3; TRBD2 aligns across 7 bases. V lost 2 bases to trimming and J lost 4 bases; unmatched junction nucleotides: 12. Germline V lookup: CDR1 MGHDK, CDR2 SYGVNS. This CDR3 is 17 amino acids long. The CDR3 DNA reads TGTGCCAGCAGTGAAATCGGTGGCGGGAGCGTCTCAGATACGCAGTATTTT. The encoded protein is CASSEIGGGSVSDTQYF.

This clone was recorded only once. This CDR3 reads CASREGLTYEQYF. The DNA of the CDR3 is TGCGCCAGCAGAGAAGGACTTACCTACGAGCAGTACTTC. The V call is TRBV5-1, the J call TRBJ2-7; D perhaps matches TRBD2 (5 bases). The CDR3 consists of 13 residues. Per the germline V gene, CDR1 is SGHRS and CDR2 is YFSETQ. V was trimmed by 5 bases and J by 2 bases, leaving 11 bases between them.